These T cell receptor beta chains were read from a single sample in a study of blood T cell repertoires in COVID-19. Sequencing used immunoSEQ multiplex PCR; TCRdb keeps in-frame clones, though not all of them. The sample includes 66,000 or so clones, about 80% of them seen just once. Sequencing was carried out using peripheral blood. The receptors were gathered from a human donor in a cohort sampled during active COVID-19. The CDR3 runs from the conserved cysteine through the conserved F or W. The order of the fields is J gene, clone size, V gene, D gene, CDR3 DNA, CDR3 protein. D genes are given only for firm matches. Clone size is stated in some rows and not others, as once, few, many or a class when expanded.

TRBJ2-7 | - | TRBV15 | - | TGTGCCACCAGCAGAGATCGGGGGAACTACGAGCAGTACTTC | CATSRDRGNYEQYF
TRBJ1-2 | - | TRBV27 | TRBD1 | TGTGCCAGCAGTTTAACCGACAGGGGAGAAGGCTACACCTTC | CASSLTDRGEGYTF
TRBJ1-4 | - | TRBV28 | - | TGTGCCAGCAGTTTCCGGGGAAAACTGTTTTTT | CASSFRGKLFF
TRBJ2-5 | - | TRBV7-2 | - | TGTGCCAGCAGCTTACAGCGTGATAGACGAGAGACCCAGTACTTC | CASSLQRDRRETQYF
TRBJ1-2 | - | TRBV12-5 | - | TGTGCTAGTGGTTTGGAAACAGGGATAGGGGGCTACACCTTC | CASGLETGIGGYTF
TRBJ1-4 | - | TRBV6-1 | - | TGTGCCAGCAGTGAACGGAGGGCGGAAAAACTGTTTTTT | CASSERRAEKLFF
TRBJ2-7 | - | TRBV9 | - | TGTGCCAGCAGCGACGGGAGCTCCTACGAGCAGTACTTC | CASSDGSSYEQYF
TRBJ2-7 | - | TRBV6-2/TRBV6-3 | - | TGTGCCAGCAGTTTAGAATCCTACGAGCAGTACTTC | CASSLESYEQYF
TRBJ2-5 | - | TRBV5-1 | - | TGCGCCAGCAGCTTGACAGGGTTGCAAGAGACCCAGTACTTC | CASSLTGLQETQYF
TRBJ2-7 | - | TRBV7-2 | TRBD2 | TGTGCCAGCAGCTTAGATGGCGGGAGTGTCCACGAGCAGTACTTC | CASSLDGGSVHEQYF
TRBJ2-7 | few | TRBV5-4 | TRBD2 | TGTGCCAGCAGCTCCCCTGGAGCGGGAGGGGGCGAGCAGTACTTC | CASSSPGAGGGEQYF
TRBJ1-2 | - | TRBV5-1 | TRBD1 | TGCGCCAGCAGCTTGGAAGGGGGCAGGTATGGCTACACCTTC | CASSLEGGRYGYTF
TRBJ2-1 | - | TRBV7-2 | - | TGTGCCAGCAGTCAAACTATAGCTTTAGATGAGCAGTTCTTC | CASSQTIALDEQFF
TRBJ2-5 | - | TRBV10-3 | TRBD2 | TGTGCCATCAGTGAACTAGCGGGCGGAAAGACCCAGTACTTC | CAISELAGGKTQYF
TRBJ1-2 | - | TRBV4-1 | - | TGCGCCAGCAGCCATGGCGACAGGAACTATGGCTACACCTTC | CASSHGDRNYGYTF
TRBJ2-7 | - | TRBV10-1 | - | TGCGCCAGCAGTGAAAGCGGAAAGGGCGAGCAGTACTTC | CASSESGKGEQYF
TRBJ2-5 | - | TRBV7-2 | TRBD2 | TGTGCCAGCAGCTCTAGCGGGATTGCGCAAGAGACCCAGTACTTC | CASSSSGIAQETQYF
TRBJ1-2 | - | TRBV19 | TRBD1 | TGTGCCAGTAGTATAGAGTCCGGACAGGGACATGGCTACACCTTC | CASSIESGQGHGYTF
TRBJ2-4 | once | TRBV28 | - | TGTGCCAGCAGTCCAGACAGGAAAAACATTCAGTACTTC | CASSPDRKNIQYF